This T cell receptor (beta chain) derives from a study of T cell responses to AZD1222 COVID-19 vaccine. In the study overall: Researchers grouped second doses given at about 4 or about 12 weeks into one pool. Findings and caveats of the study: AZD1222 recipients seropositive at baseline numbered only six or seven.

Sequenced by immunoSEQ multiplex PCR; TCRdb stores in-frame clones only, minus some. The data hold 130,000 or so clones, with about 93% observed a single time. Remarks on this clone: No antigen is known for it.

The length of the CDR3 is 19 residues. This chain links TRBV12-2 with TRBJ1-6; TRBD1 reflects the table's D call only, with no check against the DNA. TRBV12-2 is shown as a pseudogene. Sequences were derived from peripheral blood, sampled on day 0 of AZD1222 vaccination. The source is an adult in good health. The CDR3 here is CASRLAQVETPIYNSPLHF. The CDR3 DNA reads TGTGCAAGTCGCTTAGCGCAGGTAGAGACACCCATCTATAATTCACCCCTCCACTTT.